This T cell receptor (beta chain) is drawn from a study of PD-1 blockade in classical Hodgkin lymphoma. The sample holds a few counts of this clone. The target antigen is unknown. This CDR3 is built from 16 residues. The germline V gene encodes CDR1 MNHNS and CDR2 SASEGT. With 0 bases removed from V and 3 bases from J, the gap between germline ends came to 14 bases. TCRdb keeps only in-frame clones here, not all; method: immunoSEQ multiplex PCR. The repertoire holds 53,000 or so clones, with 81% as singletons. Following autologous stem cell transplantation, relapse occurred in every patient, and exposure to brentuximab vedotin varied. Regarding the study as a whole: Relapsed/refractory patients reportedly had the lowest baseline TCR diversity, below newly diagnosed patients, who were below healthy donors.

This sequence originates from a human donor with classical Hodgkin lymphoma. Sequencing used peripheral blood mononuclear cells (PBMCs), obtained at baseline. The chain combines TRBV6-1 with TRBJ1-1; D is perhaps TRBD1 (5 bases). CDR3 DNA: TGTGCCAGCAGTGAAGCCCGTTGGGGCTTCGACACTGAAGCTTTCTTT. Its translation: CASSEARWGFDTEAFF.